Below, 6 T cell receptor beta chains from the same sample are listed, as sequenced in a study of T cell responses to AZD1222 COVID-19 vaccine (dated by TCRdb to about 2021). Library preparation used the immunoSEQ multiplex PCR assay. In its TCRdb copy, this immuneACCESS table keeps in-frame sequences only and misses some clones. Where compared with another copy, unresolved V genes explain less than half of these, and the others have no known cause. In this sample the table shows approximately 110,000 clones, roughly nine tenths of which occur a single time. The ten largest clones represent around 4% of the sample. This specimen's time point label, interpreted: baseline before first vaccination. Sequenced here: peripheral blood, sampled on day 0 of AZD1222 vaccination. These receptors were obtained from an adult in good health.

The chain's CDR3 is CASSLGADQETQYF. The CDR3 nucleotides read TGCGCCAGCAGCTTAGGGGCAGATCAAGAGACCCAGTACTTC. The chain has TRBV5-1 and TRBJ2-5; a possible D gene is TRBD1 (5 bases). Germline CDR1 is SGHRS and CDR2 is YFSETQ. CDR3 length equals 14 residues. The V and J ends lost 2 bases and 2 bases respectively, with 10 bases between them.

The chain employs TRBV6-2 or TRBV6-3 and TRBJ1-1; the D gene is possibly TRBD1 (6 bases). The CDR3 has 13 amino acids. Trimming took 2 bases from V and 8 from J, leaving 12 bases between them. Germline CDR1 is MNHEY and CDR2 is SVGEGT. The CDR3 reads CASSYGGRTEAFF. The DNA for the CDR3 is TGTGCCAGCAGTTACGGGGGGCGGACCGAAGCTTTCTTT.

V is TRBV9 and J is TRBJ1-1; D unclear. V was shortened by 1 base and J by 6 bases, with 19 bases between the two germline ends. Germline V gene data show CDR1 as SGDLS and CDR2 as YYNGEE. The CDR3 loop spans 16 amino acids. The CDR3 region is CASSVLGSSSVSEAFF. In DNA, the CDR3 is TGTGCCAGCAGCGTATTGGGGTCTTCTAGTGTGTCTGAAGCTTTCTTT.

This sequence joins TRBV21-1 and TRBJ1-4; TRBD1 reflects the table's D call only, with no check against the DNA. TRBV21-1 is assigned pseudogene status. The CDR3 is 17 amino acids. The CDR3 here is CVSERATYRGGNEKLFF. CDR3 sequence (DNA): TGTGTCTCGGAAAGGGCGACCTACAGGGGCGGGAATGAAAAACTGTTTTTT.

The genes are TRBV5-6 and TRBJ2-1; TRBD1 agrees at 10 bases. The CDR3 has 15 amino acids. Looked up from germline, CDR1 is SGHDT and CDR2 is YYEEEE. The V gene end was trimmed by 4 bases and the J gene end by 5 bases; junction bases not matched to a gene: 6. CDR3 sequence: CASSEGQGPNNEQFF. In DNA form, the CDR3 reads TGTGCCAGCAGCGAGGGACAGGGGCCGAACAATGAGCAGTTCTTC.

The genes are TRBV4-1 and TRBJ1-1, with 7 nucleotides matching TRBD1. The CDR3 extends over 18 amino acids. V was clipped by 1 base and J by 6 bases; unmatched bases: 17. CDR1 is MGHRA, CDR2 YSYEKL, per germline. The CDR3 region has the DNA TGCGCCAGCAGCCAAGGAAAACAGGGGCCGAGAAGAAAGGCTGAAGCTTTCTTT. Amino acids: CASSQGKQGPRRKAEAFF.